This T cell receptor beta chain is drawn from a study of blood T cell repertoires in COVID-19. Turning to the study itself: Samples taken during acute and convalescent COVID-19 were collected in the United States, Italy and Spain. PBMCs, B-cell-depleted T cells, or T cells were the source of the cDNA or gDNA that made up the material.

The germline CDR1 and CDR2 sequences are MDHEN and SYDVKM. The CDR3 totals 14 residues. V was shortened by 3 bases and J by 0 bases, with 8 bases between the two germline ends. How the authors handled the data: Scientists estimated how many nucleated cells there were by amplifying reference gene primers. TCRdb's table, derived via immunoSEQ multiplex PCR, lists solely in-frame clones and lacks some. Clone size and V and J calls were adopted from that table, with D and trimming inferred from the DNA. Among 150,000 or so clones listed, nearly 80% were seen once. The sequenced sample consisted of peripheral blood. The chain couples TRBV28 to TRBJ1-2; D not resolved. The clonotype comes from an elderly man with acute or convalescent COVID-19. The CDR3 protein is CASSFGTANYGYTF. Written as DNA, the CDR3 is TGTGCCAGCAGTTTCGGAACAGCTAACTATGGCTACACCTTC.